This T cell receptor beta chain was recovered during a study of monozygotic twins with inflammatory bowel disease. As to this clonotype: Its antigen is not identified.

Study-level points and caveats: Differing T cell subtypes remained indistinguishable. Patient-to-patient differences in immunosuppressive treatment may have added variability to the repertoires.

Following a re-call of the 5' RACE reads, TCRdb has one entry per CDR3 protein and lacks DNA. The table for this sample gives 150,000 or so distinct CDR3 sequences. The receptor's source is a human donor with ulcerative colitis or Crohn's disease, or a healthy co-twin of an affected twin (not recorded which). What was sequenced was blood.

CDR3 sequence reads: CASSVNSNEQFF. The chain has TRBV28 and TRBJ2-1. The CDR3 length is 12 residues. Germline V lookup: CDR1 MDHEN, CDR2 SYDVKM.